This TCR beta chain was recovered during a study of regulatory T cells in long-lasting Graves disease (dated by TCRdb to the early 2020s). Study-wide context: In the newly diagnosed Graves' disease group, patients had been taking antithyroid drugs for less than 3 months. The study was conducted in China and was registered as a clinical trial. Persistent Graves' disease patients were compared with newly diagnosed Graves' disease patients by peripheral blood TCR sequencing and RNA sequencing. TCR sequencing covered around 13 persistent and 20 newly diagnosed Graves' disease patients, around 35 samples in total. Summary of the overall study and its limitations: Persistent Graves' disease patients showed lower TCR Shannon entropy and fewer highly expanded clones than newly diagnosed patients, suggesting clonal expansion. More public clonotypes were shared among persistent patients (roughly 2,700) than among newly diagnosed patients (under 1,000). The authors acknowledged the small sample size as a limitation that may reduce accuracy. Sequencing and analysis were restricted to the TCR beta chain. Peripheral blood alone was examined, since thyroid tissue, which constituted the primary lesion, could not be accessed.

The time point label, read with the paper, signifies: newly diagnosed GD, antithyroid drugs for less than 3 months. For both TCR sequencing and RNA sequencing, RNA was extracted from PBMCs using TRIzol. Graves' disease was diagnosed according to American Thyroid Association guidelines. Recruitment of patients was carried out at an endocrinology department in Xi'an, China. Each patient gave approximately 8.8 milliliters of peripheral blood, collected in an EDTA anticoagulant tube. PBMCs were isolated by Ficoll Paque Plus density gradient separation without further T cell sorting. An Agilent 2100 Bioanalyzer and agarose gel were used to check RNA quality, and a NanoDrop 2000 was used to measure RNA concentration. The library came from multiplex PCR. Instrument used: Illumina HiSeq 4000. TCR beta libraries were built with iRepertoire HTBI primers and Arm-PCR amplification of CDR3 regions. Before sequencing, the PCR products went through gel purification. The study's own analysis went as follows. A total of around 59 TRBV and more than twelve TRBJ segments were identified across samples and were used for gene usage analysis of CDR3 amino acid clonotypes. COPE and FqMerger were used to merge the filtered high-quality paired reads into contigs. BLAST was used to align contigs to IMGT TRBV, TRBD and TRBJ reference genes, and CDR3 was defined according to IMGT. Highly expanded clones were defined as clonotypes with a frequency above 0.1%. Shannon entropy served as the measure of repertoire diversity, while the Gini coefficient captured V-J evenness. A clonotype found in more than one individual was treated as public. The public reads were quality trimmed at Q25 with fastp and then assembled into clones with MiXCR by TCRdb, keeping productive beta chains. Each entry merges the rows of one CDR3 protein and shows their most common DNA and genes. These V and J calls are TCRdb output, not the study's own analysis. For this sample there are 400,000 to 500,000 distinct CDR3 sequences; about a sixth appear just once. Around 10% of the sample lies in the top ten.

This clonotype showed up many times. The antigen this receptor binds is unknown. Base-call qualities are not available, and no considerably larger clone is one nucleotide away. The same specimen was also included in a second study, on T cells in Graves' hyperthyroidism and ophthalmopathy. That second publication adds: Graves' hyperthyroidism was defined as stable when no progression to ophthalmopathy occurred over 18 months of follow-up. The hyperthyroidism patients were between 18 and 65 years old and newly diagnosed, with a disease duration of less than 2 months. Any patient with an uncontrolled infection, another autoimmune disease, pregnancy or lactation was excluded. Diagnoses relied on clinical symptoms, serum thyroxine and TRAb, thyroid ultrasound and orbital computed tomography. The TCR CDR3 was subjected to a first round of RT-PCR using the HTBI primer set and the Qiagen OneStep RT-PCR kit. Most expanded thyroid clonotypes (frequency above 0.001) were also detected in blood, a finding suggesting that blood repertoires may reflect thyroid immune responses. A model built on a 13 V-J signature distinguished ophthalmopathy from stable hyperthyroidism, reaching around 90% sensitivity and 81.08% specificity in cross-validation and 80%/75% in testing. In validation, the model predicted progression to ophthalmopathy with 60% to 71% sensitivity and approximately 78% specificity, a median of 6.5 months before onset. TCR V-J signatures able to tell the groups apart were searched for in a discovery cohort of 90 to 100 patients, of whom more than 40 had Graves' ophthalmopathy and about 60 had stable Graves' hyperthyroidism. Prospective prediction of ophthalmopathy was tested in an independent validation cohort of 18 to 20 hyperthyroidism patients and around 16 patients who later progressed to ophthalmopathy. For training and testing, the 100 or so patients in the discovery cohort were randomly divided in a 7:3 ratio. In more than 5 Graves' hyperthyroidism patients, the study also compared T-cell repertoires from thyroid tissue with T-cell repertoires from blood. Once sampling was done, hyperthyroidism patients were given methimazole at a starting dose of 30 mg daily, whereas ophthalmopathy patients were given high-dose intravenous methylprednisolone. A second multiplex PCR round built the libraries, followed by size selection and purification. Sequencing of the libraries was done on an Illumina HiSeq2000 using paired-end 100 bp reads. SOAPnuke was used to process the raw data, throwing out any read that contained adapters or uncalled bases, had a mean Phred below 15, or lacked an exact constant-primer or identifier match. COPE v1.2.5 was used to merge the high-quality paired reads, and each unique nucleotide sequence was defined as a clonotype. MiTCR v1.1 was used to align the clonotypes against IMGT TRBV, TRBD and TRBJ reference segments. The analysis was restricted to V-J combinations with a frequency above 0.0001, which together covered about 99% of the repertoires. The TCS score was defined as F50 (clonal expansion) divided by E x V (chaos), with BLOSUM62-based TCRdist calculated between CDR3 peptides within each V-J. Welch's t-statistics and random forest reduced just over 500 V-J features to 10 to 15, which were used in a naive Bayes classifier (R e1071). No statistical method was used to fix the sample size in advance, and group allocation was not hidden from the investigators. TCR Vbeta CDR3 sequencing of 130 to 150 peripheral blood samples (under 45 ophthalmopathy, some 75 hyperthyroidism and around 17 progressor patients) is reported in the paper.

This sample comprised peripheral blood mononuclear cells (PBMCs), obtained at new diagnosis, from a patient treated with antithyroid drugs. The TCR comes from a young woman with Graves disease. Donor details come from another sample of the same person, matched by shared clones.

The bases are TGTGCCAGCAGTACCCCGACAGGGAATGAGCAGTTCTTC. This gives the protein CASSTPTGNEQFF. The chain couples TRBV12-3 or TRBV12-4 to TRBJ2-1, with 7 bases aligning to TRBD1. The germline V and J ends show losses of 5 bases and 7 bases respectively, and no gene match explains 5 bases of the junction. CDR3 length: 13 amino acids, cysteine to phenylalanine. The read is trimmed to its CDR3 DNA, 39 bases read in frame from base 1.